A selection of T cell receptor beta chains follows, all from one sample in a study of blood T cells in healthy people across ages. Via MiXCR, TCRdb re-called the 5' RACE reads, giving one row per CDR3 protein. In the table there are about 680,000 distinct CDR3 sequences, roughly 49% of which are singletons. The source material was blood. The receptors derive from a woman aged 60 to 75 in good health. The CDR3 runs from the conserved cysteine through the conserved F or W. Fields, in order: V gene, J gene, CDR3 protein.

>TRBV30|TRBJ2-1
CAWSVSLPSANEQFF
>TRBV28|TRBJ2-5
CASSLEGGSGRATETQYF
>TRBV20-1|TRBJ2-3
CSARPSPNTDTQYF
>TRBV10-3|TRBJ2-1
CAISEAGGSFYNEQFF
>TRBV12-3/TRBV12-4|TRBJ2-5
CASTRSRAETQYF
>TRBV29-1|TRBJ1-5
CSARGGFNQPQHF
>TRBV6-6|TRBJ1-1
CASSYEQGISLNTEAFF
>TRBV7-2|TRBJ2-1
CASSLMTALTNEQFF
>TRBV4-2|TRBJ2-5
CASSQGGWAEQYF
>TRBV20-1|TRBJ1-4
CSARDPRTATNEKLFF
>TRBV28|-
CASSPAGGVYEQYF
>TRBV24-1|TRBJ1-1
CATSDVRNTEAFF
>TRBV4-3|TRBJ2-3
CASSQERGISGRVTSTDTQYF
>TRBV20-1|TRBJ1-2
CSARDAGSYGYTF
>TRBV29-1|TRBJ2-7
CSVVQGFYEQYF
>TRBV29-1|TRBJ2-1
CSASPSVSSYNEQFF
>TRBV5-1|TRBJ2-7
CASSLGTPSYEQYF
>TRBV19|TRBJ2-3
CASSDLLTSGRADTQYF
>TRBV11-3|TRBJ2-3
CASSLDGPSGTADTQYF
>TRBV28|TRBJ2-7
CASSLSGRPPYEQYF
>TRBV20-1|TRBJ2-7
CSAPTGTSIKYEQYF
>TRBV20-1|TRBJ2-3
CSARAPYQPGTGGFDTQYF
>TRBV7-2|TRBJ2-1
CASSSRLGRGLAGSRNEQFF
>TRBV2|-
CASAGPGYEQYF
>TRBV7-6|TRBJ2-1
CASSFTRTSGGFNEQFF
>TRBV7-2|TRBJ2-7
CASSLGRGLYEQYF
>TRBV7-2|TRBJ2-7
CASSSGTGYYEQYF
>TRBV4-2|TRBJ1-2
CASSQGSANYGYTF
>TRBV29-1|TRBJ2-7
CSVAGQSDEQYF